The clone carrying this TCR beta chain was counted once. What it binds is unknown. The patients all showed relapse after autologous stem cell transplantation, while their brentuximab vedotin exposure varied. The best responses consisted of complete response, partial response or progressive disease. Germline V gene data show CDR1 as SGHKS and CDR2 as YYEKEE (reference sequence). Trimming cost V 4 bases and J 13 bases; bases outside gene matches: 10. The length of the CDR3 is 13 residues. This record belongs to a study of PD-1 blockade in classical Hodgkin lymphoma. The method was immunoSEQ multiplex PCR; TCRdb's version includes in-frame clones alone and lacks a portion of them. The repertoire includes 4,500 to 5,000 clones, around 60% of them detected once, and about two thirds sits in the top ten. Study findings and constraints: TCR diversity in CD4+, not CD8+, cells rose significantly by C4D1.

This TCR was recovered from a human donor with classical Hodgkin lymphoma. The sequences come from peripheral blood mononuclear cells (PBMCs), collected before the second cycle of nivolumab. The chain links TRBV5-5 to TRBJ2-1, with 8 bases fitting TRBD2. CDR3 DNA: TGTGCCAGCAGCGGAAACAGCGGGGGCGAACAGTTCTTC. Its protein product is CASSGNSGGEQFF. Based on the CDR3 plus reference TRBV5-5 and TRBJ2-1, the full variable domain is DAGVTQSPTHLIKTRGQQVTLRCSPISGHKSVSWYQQVLGQGPQFIFQYYEKEERGRGNFPDRFSARQFPNYSSELNVNALLLGDSALYLCASSGNSGGEQFFGPGTRLTVL.